These 11 T cell receptor beta chains came from one sample sequenced in a study of cytomegalovirus exposure and HLA in healthy donors. The repertoire was sequenced with immunoSEQ multiplex PCR; TCRdb's copy has only in-frame clones and lacks some. The table records about 82,000 clones, approximately 93% of them present only once. The specimen sequenced was PBMCs. The receptor source for this set is a young man in good health and CMV-seronegative.

Note on this clone: The same CDR3 also results from other DNA sequences found in this sample. The CDR3 loop reads CASSLGGGPYEQYF. The DNA of the CDR3 is TGTGCCAGCAGCTTAGGGGGAGGTCCCTACGAGCAGTACTTC. The chain couples TRBV7-2 to TRBJ2-7; D is perhaps TRBD2 (6 bases). Germline V lookup: CDR1 SGHTA, CDR2 FQGNSA. V lost 1 base, J lost 2 bases, and 9 bases lay in between. This CDR3 has 14 residues. Full variable domain (missing parts from reference TRBV7-2 and TRBJ2-7): GAGVSQSPSNKVTEKGKDVELRCDPISGHTALYWYRQSLGQGLEFLIYFQGNSAPDKSGLPSDRFSAERTGGSVSTLTIQRTQQEDSAVYLCASSLGGGPYEQYFGPGTRLTVT.

This clone is medium-sized (0.01 to 0.1%) by share. J is TRBJ2-5 and V is TRBV7-2; 9 bases match TRBD1. Germline-derived CDR1 and CDR2 are SGHTA and FQGNSA. CDR3 length equals 14 residues. The V segment lost 4 bases and the J segment 5 bases; nucleotides outside the gene matches: 5. The CDR3: CASSSGTGRETQYF. Here the CDR3 DNA reads TGTGCCAGCAGCTCCGGGACAGGGCGGGAGACCCAGTACTTC.

This chain uses TRBV19 with TRBJ2-4; D uncertain. This CDR3 spans 15 amino acids. The V end was cut by 5 bases, the J end by 6 bases, with 17 bases between. Germline V gene lookup returns CDR1 LNHDA and CDR2 SQIVND (reference sequence). In DNA, the CDR3 is TGTGCCAGTAGTCCCAAAAGTAGTATCACAAACATTCAGTACTTC. Its protein is CASSPKSSITNIQYF.

This clone was seen only once. The J gene is TRBJ1-5, the V gene TRBV11-2; the D is unclear. Trimming removed 6 bases from V and 3 bases from J, with 12 bases in between. CDR1 is SGHAT, CDR2 FQNNGV, per germline. The CDR3 spans 14 residues. DNA for the CDR3: TGTGCCAGCAGTCAAAGTGGGCCCAATCAGCCCCAGCATTTT. This translates into CASSQSGPNQPQHF.

This clone has just a few counts. The CDR3 sequence: CSAGRSYEQYF. CDR3 in DNA: TGCAGTGCTGGGAGGTCCTACGAGCAGTACTTC. The chain uses TRBV20-1 and TRBJ2-7, with D tentatively TRBD2 (6 bases). The CDR3 covers 11 residues. V shed 5 bases and J shed 1 base, with 6 bases lying between them. Germline V gives CDR1 DFQATT, CDR2 SNEGSKA (reference sequence).

This CDR3 reads CASSSTGNTEAFF. The CDR3 DNA sequence: TGCGCCAGCAGCTCCACAGGGAACACTGAAGCTTTCTTT. The chain has TRBV5-1 and TRBJ1-1; TRBD1 is a possible D gene (5 bases). Germline values: CDR1 SGHRS, CDR2 YFSETQ. The CDR3 runs to 13 residues. Trimming pared 3 bases from V and 1 base from J, leaving 7 bases between.

The chain links TRBV19 to TRBJ1-2; no clear D gene. The CDR3 covers 15 residues. The germline gives CDR1 LNHDA, CDR2 SQIVND (reference sequence). V lost 5 bases and J lost 3, with 16 bases in between. CDR3 in DNA: TGTGCCAGTAGTCCAACGACCCGCCGGGACTATGGCTACACCTTC. This gives the protein CASSPTTRRDYGYTF.

V is TRBV2 and J is TRBJ1-2; D possibly corresponds to TRBD1 (6 bases). Trimming stripped 8 bases from V and 1 base from J, with 11 bases between. Germline loops: CDR1 SNHLY, CDR2 FYNNEI. This CDR3 is 13 amino acids long. CDR3 region: CASLGQSNYGYTF. The CDR3 DNA is TGTGCCAGCCTCGGACAGAGTAACTATGGCTACACCTTC. The entire variable domain, with the rest obtained from reference TRBV2 and TRBJ1-2, is as follows: EPEVTQTPSHQVTQMGQEVILRCVPISNHLYFYWYRQILGQKVEFLVSFYNNEISEKSEIFDDQFSVERPDGSNFTLKIRSTKLEDSAMYFCASLGQSNYGYTFGSGTRLTVV.

The rearrangement joins TRBV6-6 to TRBJ2-1; 8 bases line up with TRBD2. Per the germline V gene, CDR1 is MNHNY and CDR2 is SVGAGI (reference sequence). V dropped 6 bases and J dropped 10; count of bases not matched to a gene: 11. The CDR3 has 14 residues. CDR3 in DNA: TGTGCCAGCAGACCCGGGCGGGAGGCATGGGAGCAGTTCTTC. This sequence encodes CASRPGREAWEQFF.

The gene calls are TRBV5-1 and TRBJ2-5, with 8 bases fitting TRBD1. V shed 2 bases and J 4 bases; nucleotides not matched to a gene: 13. CDR1 and CDR2 from the germline V gene are SGHRS and YFSETQ. CDR3 length: 17 amino acids. CDR3 sequence reads: CASSLGQTGGLGETQYF. For the CDR3, the DNA is TGCGCCAGCAGCTTAGGGCAAACAGGGGGGTTAGGAGAGACCCAGTACTTC.

This chain uses TRBV7-2 with TRBJ2-7; TRBD1 agrees at 8 bases. Germline CDR1 and CDR2: SGHTA and FQGNSA. The CDR3 sequence is 14 residues long. The trim removed 4 bases at V and 3 bases at J, leaving 5 bases unmatched. DNA for the CDR3: TGTGCCAGCAGCTCGGTTGGACAGGGCTACGAGCAGTACTTC. Translation gives CASSSVGQGYEQYF.